This is a list of T cell receptor beta chains from one sample in a study of regulatory T cells in long-lasting Graves disease. TCRdb re-called the multiplex PCR reads through MiXCR, storing one row per CDR3 protein. The table has about 360,000 distinct CDR3 sequences, 15% to 20% seen once; the top ten hold 20%. These same records also appear under a second study, on T cells in Graves' hyperthyroidism and ophthalmopathy.

The sequencing here drew on peripheral blood mononuclear cells (PBMCs), taken at new diagnosis, from a patient treated with antithyroid drugs. The receptors were gathered from a woman aged 18-29 years with Graves disease. The CDR3 runs from the conserved cysteine through the conserved F or W. The order of the fields is J gene, V gene, D gene, clone size, CDR3 DNA, CDR3 protein. The D gene is left open where the match is weak. Clone sizes are given selectively: once, few, many, or a class where the clone is expanded.

TRBJ1-4 | TRBV25-1 | TRBD1 | - | TGTGCCAGCAGAGGATGGGACAGCGGGGAGACCAATGAAAAACTGTTTTTT | CASRGWDSGETNEKLFF
TRBJ1-2 | TRBV4-1 | TRBD1 | - | TGCGCCAGCAGCGAACGACTGGGACAGGGTTTTGGCTACACCTTC | CASSERLGQGFGYTF
TRBJ2-2 | TRBV9 | - | - | TGTGCCAGCAGCGTAGGGGGACACTTAACCGGGGAGCTGTTTTTT | CASSVGGHLTGELFF
TRBJ2-1 | TRBV10-2 | - | few | TGCGCCAGCAGCAGGACTGATTACAATGAGCAGTTCTTC | CASSRTDYNEQFF
TRBJ2-1 | TRBV7-3 | - | many | TGTGCCAGCAGCTTAAGTAGCGGCTATGAGCAGTTCTTC | CASSLSSGYEQFF
TRBJ1-1 | TRBV2 | - | many | TGTGCCAGCAGTTGGAGGCAGGGCACTACTTTT | CASSWRQGTTF
TRBJ1-5 | TRBV9 | - | - | TGTGCCAGCAGTGGCTCAGTGGCGGGGCAGCCCCAGCATTTT | CASSGSVAGQPQHF
TRBJ1-2 | TRBV15 | TRBD1 | many | TGTGCCACCAGCAGCCAGGACAGGCCCGTCTATGGCTACACCTTC | CATSSQDRPVYGYTF
TRBJ2-5 | TRBV7-9 | - | many | TGTGCCAGCAGCAAAGGCCAGGGGGGGGAGACCCAGTACTTC | CASSKGQGGETQYF
TRBJ1-2 | TRBV5-5 | TRBD1 | - | TGTGCCAGCAGCTCACGCCAGGGACAGTTTTATGGCTACACCTTC | CASSSRQGQFYGYTF
TRBJ2-2 | TRBV20-1 | - | many | TGCAGTGCCGCCCCGGGACAAGTGAACACCGGGGAGCTGTTTTTT | CSAAPGQVNTGELFF
TRBJ1-5 | TRBV12-3/TRBV12-4 | - | once | TGTGCCAGCAGTTTATCGGGGGACGGCCAGCCCCAGCATTTT | CASSLSGDGQPQHF
TRBJ2-2 | TRBV6-1 | - | many | TGTGCCAGCAGTGAAGATTGGGAGTCCGGGGAGCTGTTTTTT | CASSEDWESGELFF
TRBJ1-1 | TRBV11-2 | - | many | TGTGCCAGCAGCTTAGGGACCCTTGAGCGCACTGAAGCTTTCTTT | CASSLGTLERTEAFF
TRBJ2-7 | TRBV12-3/TRBV12-4 | - | - | TGTGCCAGCAGTCCCTCCCGGCTGGGGAGCTCCTACGAGCAGTACTTC | CASSPSRLGSSYEQYF
TRBJ1-5 | TRBV6-1 | - | few | TGTGCCAGCACCACAGGGACCGGCAATCAGCCCCAGCATTTT | CASTTGTGNQPQHF
TRBJ2-7 | TRBV2 | - | few | TGTGCCAGCAGTGATCTTCCCGGGAACTACGAGCAGTACTTC | CASSDLPGNYEQYF
TRBJ1-5 | TRBV9 | TRBD1 | - | TGTGCCAGCAGCTCGGGACAGGCCAGCAATCAGCCCCAGCATTTT | CASSSGQASNQPQHF
TRBJ2-3 | TRBV19 | - | - | TGTGCCAGTAGTATCGGCAGGGGCAGAGATACGCAGTATTTT | CASSIGRGRDTQYF
TRBJ2-7 | TRBV18 | TRBD1 | many | TGTGCCAGCTCACCACAGGGGGCGTATCAGTACTTC | CASSPQGAYQYF
TRBJ2-5 | TRBV18 | TRBD2 | many | TGTGCCAGCTCACCACCGGCTAGCGGGGCGATACGGGAGACCCAGTACTTC | CASSPPASGAIRETQYF
TRBJ2-2 | TRBV18 | TRBD2 | few | TGTGCCAGCTCAGCCGGGACTAGCGGGAGAACCGGAAGAGCCGGGGAGCTGTTTTTT | CASSAGTSGRTGRAGELFF
TRBJ1-6 | TRBV12-3/TRBV12-4 | - | few | TGTGCCAGCACTAGCTACATTGGGGGGTCTACCCCCGGAAATTCACCCCTCCACTTT | CASTSYIGGSTPGNSPLHF
TRBJ2-5 | TRBV6-5 | - | few | TGTGCCAGCAGTTACTCACAGGGTGAATGGACCCAGTACTTC | CASSYSQGEWTQYF
TRBJ2-7 | TRBV7-3 | - | many | TGTGCCAGCAGCCCCGGCAAGGGGGGGTACGAGCAGTACTTC | CASSPGKGGYEQYF
TRBJ2-7 | TRBV9 | - | - | TGTGCCAGCAGCCCCCCCGAAGAATACGAGCAGTACTTC | CASSPPEEYEQYF
TRBJ2-7 | TRBV2 | - | many | TGTGCCAGCAGTGAGGGGACAACTAGGCAGTACTTC | CASSEGTTRQYF
TRBJ1-5 | TRBV5-6 | - | many | TGTGCCAGCAGCTTGGGCCCCCCAGGGAGTGGCAATCAGCCCCAGCATTTT | CASSLGPPGSGNQPQHF
TRBJ1-2 | TRBV7-3 | - | - | TGTGCCAGCAGCCCTCGGGGGGGGGATGGCTACACCTTC | CASSPRGGDGYTF
TRBJ2-1 | TRBV30 | - | many | TGTGCCTGGAGTGTTTTGGGAAATGAGCAGTTCTTC | CAWSVLGNEQFF
TRBJ2-2 | TRBV27 | - | many | TGTGCCAGCAGTTTAAAGGCCGGGGAGCTGTTTTTT | CASSLKAGELFF
TRBJ2-2 | TRBV3-1 | - | many | TGTGCCAGCAGCCAAAGGACCCACTCGTCCAGCGGGGAGCTGTTTTTT | CASSQRTHSSSGELFF
TRBJ2-7 | TRBV6-4 | TRBD1 | few | TGTGCCAGCAGTGACTCCGGGACAGGGCTGGGGGAGCAGTACTTC | CASSDSGTGLGEQYF
TRBJ1-4 | TRBV28 | - | many | TGTGCCAGCAGTTTATTGGTGACAACTAATGAAAAACTGTTTTTT | CASSLLVTTNEKLFF
TRBJ2-7 | TRBV30 | - | many | TGTGCCTGGACGGACGGGGGCTCCTACGAGCAGTACTTC | CAWTDGGSYEQYF
TRBJ2-3 | TRBV28 | TRBD2 | - | TGTGCCAGTAGTAGTCCTAGCGGATCCACAGATACGCAGTATTTT | CASSSPSGSTDTQYF
TRBJ2-5 | TRBV5-1 | TRBD1 | many | TGCGCCAGCAGCCGACAGGGGGCAGAGACCCAGTACTTC | CASSRQGAETQYF
TRBJ2-7 | TRBV5-1 | TRBD2 | many | TGCGCCAGCAGTTGGGGAGGGGATACCTACGAGCAGTACTTC | CASSWGGDTYEQYF
TRBJ2-1 | TRBV27 | - | few | TGTGCCAGCAGTTTAGGCAGGGATGGACACAATGAGCAGTTCTTC | CASSLGRDGHNEQFF
TRBJ2-5 | TRBV4-2 | - | - | TGTGCCAGCAGCCAAGTAGGACAGGCTGCGGGGGAGACCCAGTACTTC | CASSQVGQAAGETQYF
TRBJ2-1 | TRBV9 | - | many | TGTGCCAGCAGCGTAGGGGTCGGGGGCGCCTACAATGAGCAGTTCTTC | CASSVGVGGAYNEQFF
TRBJ2-1 | TRBV20-1 | TRBD2 | - | TGCAGTGCTAGAGAAGGGCGGGGGGGCTACAATGAGCAGTTCTTC | CSAREGRGGYNEQFF
TRBJ1-2 | TRBV13 | - | many | TGTGCCAGCAGCTCACAGGGAAGTTATGGCTACACCTTC | CASSSQGSYGYTF
TRBJ2-6 | TRBV10-3 | - | - | TGTGCCACCACAGACTCTGGGGCCAACGTCCTGACTTTC | CATTDSGANVLTF
TRBJ2-1 | TRBV11-3 | - | many | TGTGCCAGCAGCTTAATGTCAGGGGCGCCAGGCTCCTACAATGAGCAGTTCTTC | CASSLMSGAPGSYNEQFF
TRBJ2-7 | TRBV12-3/TRBV12-4 | TRBD1 | many | TGTGCCAGCAGTTTCGGGCAGGGGGCGCTTGGCGAGCAGTACTTC | CASSFGQGALGEQYF
TRBJ2-3 | TRBV9 | - | - | TGTGCCAGCAGCGTAGGAGGTAGCTACGCCCCAGATACGCAGTATTTT | CASSVGGSYAPDTQYF